Listed here are 17 T cell receptor beta chains from one sample, sequenced in a study of cytomegalovirus exposure and HLA in healthy donors. PCR primers comprised 60 Vbeta and 13 Jbeta primers. TCRdb keeps only in-frame clones here, not all; method: immunoSEQ multiplex PCR. The repertoire consists of more than 75,000 clones, with about 83% occurring once and the leading ten covering 5.5% to 6.5%. The sequenced material came from PBMCs. The source of these receptors is a woman aged 18-29 years in good health and CMV-seropositive.

In its sample, this clone was seen a few times. The chain recombines TRBV28 with TRBJ1-2, with 9 bases matching TRBD1. The germline V gene has CDR1 MDHEN and CDR2 SYDVKM. Germline trimming cut 4 bases from V and 2 bases from J; bases unmatched to any gene: 5. The CDR3 length is 15 residues. In DNA form, the CDR3 reads TGTGCCAGCAGTTCCCGAGGGACAGGGAACTATGGCTACACCTTC. Its protein product is CASSSRGTGNYGYTF.

The rearrangement links TRBV6-1 to TRBJ1-2; TRBD1 matches at 7 bases. Germline V gene lookup returns CDR1 MNHNS and CDR2 SASEGT. This CDR3 is 14 amino acids long. The V segment lost 4 bases and the J segment 3 bases; nucleotides outside the gene matches: 5. CDR3 nucleotide sequence: TGTGCCAGCAGTGGAGGACAGGCCCACTATGGCTACACCTTC. Its translation is CASSGGQAHYGYTF.

This clone appeared once. The rearrangement uses TRBV25-1 and TRBJ2-2; D gene unclear. The CDR3 spans 13 residues. V was shortened by 6 bases and J by 3 bases, with 8 bases between the two germline ends. Germline loops: CDR1 MGHDK, CDR2 SYGVNS. CDR3 sequence (DNA): TGTGCCAGCAGGACGGGTTACACCGGGGAGCTGTTTTTT. Protein: CASRTGYTGELFF.

This chain joins TRBV7-3 and TRBJ2-1; TRBD2 agrees at 10 bases. Germline V gene sequence: CDR1 SGHTA, CDR2 FQGTGA. The CDR3 runs 16 residues. V shed 1 base, J shed 8 bases, and the junction held 8 bases outside the gene matches. This chain's CDR3 is CASSLMALAGVDEQFF. The CDR3 DNA reads as TGTGCCAGCAGCTTAATGGCCCTAGCGGGAGTAGATGAGCAGTTCTTC.

This clone occurred a few times. The chain is built from TRBV2 and TRBJ2-1, with D possibly TRBD2 on 6 matching bases. The V gene lost 5 bases and the J gene lost 5 bases, with 10 bases spanning the gap. The CDR3 is made up of 13 amino acids. Looked up from germline, CDR1 is SNHLY and CDR2 is FYNNEI. CDR3: CASSTGTHNEQFF. Here the CDR3 DNA reads TGTGCCAGCAGTACGGGGACTCACAATGAGCAGTTCTTC.

This clone was found a few times. V usage is TRBV5-4 and J usage is TRBJ1-1; 8 bases are a match to TRBD1. The CDR3 is made up of 14 amino acids. V was pared by 4 bases and J by 4 bases, with 6 bases of the junction left unmatched. CDR1 and CDR2 (germline): SGHNT, YYREEE (reference sequence). For the CDR3, the DNA is TGTGCCAGCAGCCCTTGGACAGGGTCCACTGAAGCTTTCTTT. Translating gives CASSPWTGSTEAFF.

The CDR3 loop is CASSLIPGPGNTIYF. CDR3 DNA sequence: TGTGCCAGCAGCTTAATACCAGGGCCTGGAAACACCATATATTTT. V gene TRBV7-9 combines with J gene TRBJ1-3; possibly TRBD1 for D (5 bases). The CDR3 sequence is 15 residues long. V was cut by 2 bases and J by 2 bases, with 10 bases left in between. CDR1 SEHNR and CDR2 FQNEAQ come from the germline V gene (reference sequence).

The genes are TRBV10-2 and TRBJ1-2, with D tentatively TRBD1 (5 bases). Germline lookup yields CDR1 WSHSY and CDR2 SAAADI. The CDR3 is made up of 16 amino acids. Trimming cost V 0 bases and J 3 bases, with 14 bases left between them. The CDR3 protein is CASSESRRGRDYGYTF. The DNA for the CDR3 is TGCGCCAGCAGTGAGTCGAGGAGGGGTCGAGACTATGGCTACACCTTC.

The chain is built from TRBV6-1 and TRBJ2-1, with a possible D match to TRBD1 (5 bases). V lost 3 bases to trimming and J lost 5 bases, with 8 bases between them. Germline CDR1 reads MNHNS; CDR2 reads SASEGT. This CDR3 region has 13 residues. Here the CDR3 DNA reads TGTGCCAGCAGTGAGTACAGGAACAATGAGCAGTTCTTC. It codes for CASSEYRNNEQFF.

This chain uses TRBV18 with TRBJ1-3; D call uncertain. With 3 bases removed from V and 3 bases from J, the gap between germline ends came to 15 bases. The CDR3 contains 16 residues. Germline V gene lookup returns CDR1 KGHSH and CDR2 LQKENI. CDR3 sequence (DNA): TGTGCCAGCTCACCCCCGCTTAGGGAGTTTGGAAACACCATATATTTT. It codes for CASSPPLREFGNTIYF.

This clone was seen only a few times. This rearrangement joins TRBV6-1 to TRBJ1-4; D is unclear. V gave up 6 bases and J gave up 3 bases, with 5 bases separating them. Germline V CDR1 and CDR2: MNHNS, SASEGT. The CDR3 is 12 amino acids. The CDR3 loop is CASRFSNEKLFF. In nucleotides, the CDR3 is TGTGCCAGCAGATTCTCTAATGAAAAACTGTTTTTT.

The chain carries TRBV11-2 and TRBJ1-5, with 7 bases that match TRBD1. Germline V gene sequence: CDR1 SGHAT, CDR2 FQNNGV. The CDR3 is 14 residues long. V lost 5 bases and J lost 4; bases outside the gene matches: 5. CDR3 bases: TGTGCCAGCAGCCTCCGGGACAGAAATCAGCCCCAGCATTTT. Translation: CASSLRDRNQPQHF.

The chain has TRBV5-4 and TRBJ2-2, with D maybe TRBD2 (5 bases). The CDR3 has 15 amino acids. The germline V and J ends were trimmed by 2 bases and 5 bases, with 13 bases remaining between them. From germline, CDR1 is SGHNT and CDR2 YYREEE (reference sequence). CDR3 residues: CASSLPGGSTGELFF. The CDR3 DNA follows: TGTGCCAGCAGCTTACCAGGAGGAAGTACCGGGGAGCTGTTTTTT.

This chain uses TRBV11-2 with TRBJ1-1; TRBD1 might be the D (5 bases). Germline values: CDR1 SGHAT, CDR2 FQNNGV. Trimming stripped 1 base from V and 4 bases from J, with 13 bases between. The CDR3 contains 15 residues. The CDR3 sequence: CASSLVGMGGTEAFF. The CDR3 nucleotides are TGTGCCAGCAGCTTAGTAGGCATGGGGGGCACTGAAGCTTTCTTT.

The chain is built from TRBV4-1 and TRBJ2-7; 8 nucleotides align to TRBD2. The trim removed 3 bases at V and 2 bases at J, leaving 9 bases unmatched. The CDR3 has 16 residues. Looked up from germline, CDR1 is MGHRA and CDR2 is YSYEKL. Here the CDR3 DNA reads TGCGCCAGCAGCCACAGTAGCGGGGAACCCACCTACGAGCAGTACTTC. Translated: CASSHSSGEPTYEQYF.

In this sample, this clone turned up once. The CDR3: CASRQPGQGATNEAFF. CDR3 sequence (DNA): TGTGCCAGTAGGCAGCCGGGACAGGGAGCTACAAATGAAGCTTTCTTT. The chain has TRBV19 and TRBJ1-1, with 9 bases matching TRBD1. CDR3 length equals 16 residues. The germline CDR1 and CDR2 sequences are LNHDA and SQIVND (reference sequence). V shed 6 bases, J shed 7 bases, and the junction held 15 bases outside the gene matches.

The genes are TRBV19 and TRBJ1-2; the match to TRBD1 covers 8 bases. CDR3 length equals 13 residues. Germline values: CDR1 LNHDA, CDR2 SQIVND (reference sequence). The V segment lost 6 bases and the J segment 7 bases; nucleotides outside the gene matches: 7. CDR3 region: CASRTGEFAGYTF. The CDR3 nucleotides read TGTGCCAGTAGGACAGGGGAGTTCGCTGGCTACACCTTC.